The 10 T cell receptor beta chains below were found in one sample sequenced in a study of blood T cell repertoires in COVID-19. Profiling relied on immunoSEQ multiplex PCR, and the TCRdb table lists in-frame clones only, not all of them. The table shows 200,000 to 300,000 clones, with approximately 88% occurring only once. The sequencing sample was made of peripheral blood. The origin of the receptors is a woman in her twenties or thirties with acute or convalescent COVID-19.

The CDR3 sequence: CASSLLPGDSYEQYF. CDR3 nucleotide sequence: TGTGCCAGCAGTTTATTACCGGGGGACTCCTACGAGCAGTACTTC. V gene TRBV28 combines with J gene TRBJ2-7, with D possibly matching TRBD2 (6 bases). The V gene lost 1 base and the J gene lost 0 bases, with 10 bases spanning the gap. There are 15 residues in the CDR3. CDR1 MDHEN and CDR2 SYDVKM come from the germline V gene.

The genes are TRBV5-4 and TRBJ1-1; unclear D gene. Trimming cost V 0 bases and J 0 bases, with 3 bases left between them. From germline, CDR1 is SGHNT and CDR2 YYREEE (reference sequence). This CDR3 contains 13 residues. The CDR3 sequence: CASSLGLNTEAFF. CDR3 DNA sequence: TGTGCCAGCAGCTTGGGGCTGAACACTGAAGCTTTCTTT.

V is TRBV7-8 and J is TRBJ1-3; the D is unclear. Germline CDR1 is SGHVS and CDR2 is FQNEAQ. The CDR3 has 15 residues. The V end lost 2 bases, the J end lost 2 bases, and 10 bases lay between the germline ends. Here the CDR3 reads CASSLRTVTGNTIYF. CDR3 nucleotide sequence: TGTGCCAGCAGCTTAAGAACAGTCACTGGAAACACCATATATTTT.

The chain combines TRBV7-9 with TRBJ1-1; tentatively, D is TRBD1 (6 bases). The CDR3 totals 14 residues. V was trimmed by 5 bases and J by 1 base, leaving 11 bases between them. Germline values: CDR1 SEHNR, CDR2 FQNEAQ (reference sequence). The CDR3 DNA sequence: TGTGCCAGCAGCCCAAGGGGGGGGAACACTGAAGCTTTCTTT. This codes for CASSPRGGNTEAFF.

The CDR3: CASSPGRGQGVGRQETQYF. CDR3 bases: TGTGCCAGCAGCCCAGGGAGGGGACAGGGAGTGGGACGACAAGAGACCCAGTACTTC. The chain recombines TRBV9 with TRBJ2-5, with TRBD1 matching 9 bases. Trimming at V came to 4 bases and at J to 2 bases, leaving 18 bases not matched to a gene. CDR3 size: 19 residues. Germline loops: CDR1 SGDLS, CDR2 YYNGEE.

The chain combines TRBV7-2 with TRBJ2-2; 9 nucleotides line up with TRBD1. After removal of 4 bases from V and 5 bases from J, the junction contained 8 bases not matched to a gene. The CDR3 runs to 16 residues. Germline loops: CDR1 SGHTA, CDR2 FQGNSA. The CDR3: CASSSVVGQGTGELFF. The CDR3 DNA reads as TGTGCCAGCAGCTCCGTCGTGGGACAGGGAACCGGGGAGCTGTTTTTT.

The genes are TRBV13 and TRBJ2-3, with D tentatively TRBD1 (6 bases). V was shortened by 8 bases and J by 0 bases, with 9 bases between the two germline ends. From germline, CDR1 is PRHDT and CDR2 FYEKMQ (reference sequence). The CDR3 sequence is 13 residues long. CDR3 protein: CASWDTSTDTQYF. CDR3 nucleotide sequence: TGTGCCAGCTGGGACACTAGCACAGATACGCAGTATTTT. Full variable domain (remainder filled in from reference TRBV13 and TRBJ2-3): AAGVIQSPRHLIKEKRETATLKCYPIPRHDTVYWYQQGPGQDPQFLISFYEKMQSDKGSIPDRFSAQQFSDYHSELNMSSLELGDSALYFCASWDTSTDTQYFGPGTRLTVL.

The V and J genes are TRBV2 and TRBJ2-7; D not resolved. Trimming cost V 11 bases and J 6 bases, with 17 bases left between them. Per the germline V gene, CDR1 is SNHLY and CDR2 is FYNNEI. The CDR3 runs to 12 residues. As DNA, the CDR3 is TGTGCCGTCACTGGGCGTTTAAGCGAGCAGTACTTC. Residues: CAVTGRLSEQYF.

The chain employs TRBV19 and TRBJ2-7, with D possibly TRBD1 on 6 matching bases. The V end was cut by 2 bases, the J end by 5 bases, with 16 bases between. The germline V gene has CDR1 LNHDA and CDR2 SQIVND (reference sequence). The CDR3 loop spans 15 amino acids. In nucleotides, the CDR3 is TGTGCCAGTAGTATATCGGGTTTGGGGGCCGACGAGCAGTACTTC. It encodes CASSISGLGADEQYF.

CDR3 coding DNA: TGCAGAATTAGGGGCCCGGGACAGCACACAGATACGCAGTATTTT. Translation: CRIRGPGQHTDTQYF. The chain combines TRBV29-1 with TRBJ2-3, with 7 bases lining up with TRBD1. The CDR3 has 15 amino acids. Per the germline V gene, CDR1 is SQVTM and CDR2 is ANQGSEA.